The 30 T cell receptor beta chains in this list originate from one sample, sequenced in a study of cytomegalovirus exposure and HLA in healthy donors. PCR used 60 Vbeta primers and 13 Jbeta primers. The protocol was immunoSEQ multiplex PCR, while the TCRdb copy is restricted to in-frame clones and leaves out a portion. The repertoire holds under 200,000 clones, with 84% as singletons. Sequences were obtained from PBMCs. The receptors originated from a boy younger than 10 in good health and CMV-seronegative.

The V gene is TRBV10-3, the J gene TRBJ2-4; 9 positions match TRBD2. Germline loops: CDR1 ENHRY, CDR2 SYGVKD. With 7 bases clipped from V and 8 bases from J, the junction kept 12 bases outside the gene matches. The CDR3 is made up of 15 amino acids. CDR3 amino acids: CAITAGTSRYDIQYF. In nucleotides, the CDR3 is TGTGCCATCACTGCCGGGACTAGCCGTTATGACATTCAGTACTTC.

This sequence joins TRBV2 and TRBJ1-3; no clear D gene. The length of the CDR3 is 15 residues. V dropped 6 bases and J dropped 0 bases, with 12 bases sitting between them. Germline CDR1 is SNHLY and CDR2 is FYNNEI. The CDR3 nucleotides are TGTGCCAGCAGATCTCCAGGATACTCTGGAAACACCATATATTTT. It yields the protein CASRSPGYSGNTIYF.

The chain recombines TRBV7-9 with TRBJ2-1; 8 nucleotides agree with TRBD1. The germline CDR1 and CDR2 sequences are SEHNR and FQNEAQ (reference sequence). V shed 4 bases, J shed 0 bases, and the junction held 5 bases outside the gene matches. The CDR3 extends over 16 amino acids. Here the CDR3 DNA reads TGTGCCAGCAGCTCGACAACAGGGGGCTCCTACAATGAGCAGTTCTTC. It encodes CASSSTTGGSYNEQFF.

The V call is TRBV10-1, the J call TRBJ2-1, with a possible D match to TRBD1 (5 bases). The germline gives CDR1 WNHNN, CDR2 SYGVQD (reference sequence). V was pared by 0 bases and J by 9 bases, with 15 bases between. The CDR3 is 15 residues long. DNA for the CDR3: TGCGCCAGCAGTGAGTCGGTGACAGTTGATGGTGAGCAGTTCTTC. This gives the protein CASSESVTVDGEQFF.

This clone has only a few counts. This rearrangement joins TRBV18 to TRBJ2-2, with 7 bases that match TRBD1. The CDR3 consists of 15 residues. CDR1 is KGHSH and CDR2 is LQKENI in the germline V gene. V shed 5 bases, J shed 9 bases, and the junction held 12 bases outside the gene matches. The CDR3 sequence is CASSFTGTAQRELFF. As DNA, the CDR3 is TGTGCCAGCTCATTTACCGGGACAGCCCAGCGGGAGCTGTTTTTT.

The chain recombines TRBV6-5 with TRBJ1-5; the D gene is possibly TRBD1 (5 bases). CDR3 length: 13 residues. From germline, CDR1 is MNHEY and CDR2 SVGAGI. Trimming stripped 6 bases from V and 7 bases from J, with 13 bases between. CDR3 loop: CASRRGLSQPQHF. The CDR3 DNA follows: TGTGCCAGCAGAAGGGGTTTGAGCCAGCCCCAGCATTTT.

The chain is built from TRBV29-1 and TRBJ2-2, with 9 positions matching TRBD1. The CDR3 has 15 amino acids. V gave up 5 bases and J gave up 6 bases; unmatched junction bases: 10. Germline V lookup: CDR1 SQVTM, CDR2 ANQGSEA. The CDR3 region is CSVSTGQGIPGELFF. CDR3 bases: TGCAGCGTTTCAACGGGACAGGGCATTCCCGGGGAGCTGTTTTTT.

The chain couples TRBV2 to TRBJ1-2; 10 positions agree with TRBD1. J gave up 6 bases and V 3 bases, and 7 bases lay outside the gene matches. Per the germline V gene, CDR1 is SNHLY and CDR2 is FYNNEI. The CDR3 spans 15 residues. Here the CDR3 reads CASSEGQGRINGYTF. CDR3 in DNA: TGTGCCAGCAGTGAGGGACAGGGGAGGATCAATGGCTACACCTTC.

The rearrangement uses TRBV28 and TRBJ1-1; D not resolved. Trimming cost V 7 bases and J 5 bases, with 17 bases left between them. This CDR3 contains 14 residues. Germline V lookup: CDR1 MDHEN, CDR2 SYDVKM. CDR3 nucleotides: TGTGCCAGCACCCCTCTGAGCCGCGGTACTGAAGCTTTCTTT. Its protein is CASTPLSRGTEAFF.

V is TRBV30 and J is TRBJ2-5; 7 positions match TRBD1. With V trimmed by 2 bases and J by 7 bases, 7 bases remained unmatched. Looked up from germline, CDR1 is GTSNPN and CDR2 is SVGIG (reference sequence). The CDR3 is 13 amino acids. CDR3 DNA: TGTGCCTGGAGTCTTACAGGGGCCCGGACCCAGTACTTC. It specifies CAWSLTGARTQYF.

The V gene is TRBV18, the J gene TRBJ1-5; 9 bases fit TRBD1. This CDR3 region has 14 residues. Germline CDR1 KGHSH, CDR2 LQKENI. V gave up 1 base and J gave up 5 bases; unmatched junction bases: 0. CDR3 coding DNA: TGTGCCAGCTCACCACGGGACAGGGATCAGCCCCAGCATTTT. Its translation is CASSPRDRDQPQHF. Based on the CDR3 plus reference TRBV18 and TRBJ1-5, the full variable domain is NAGVMQNPRHLVRRRGQEARLRCSPMKGHSHVYWYRQLPEEGLKFMVYLQKENIIDESGMPKERFSAEFPKEGPSILRIQQVVRGDSAAYFCASSPRDRDQPQHFGDGTRLSIL.

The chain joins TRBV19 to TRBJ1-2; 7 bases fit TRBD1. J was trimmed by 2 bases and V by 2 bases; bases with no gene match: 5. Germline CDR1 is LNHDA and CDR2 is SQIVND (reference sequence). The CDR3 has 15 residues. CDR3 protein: CASSILGTVNYGYTF. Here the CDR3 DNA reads TGTGCCAGTAGTATATTGGGGACAGTAAACTATGGCTACACCTTC.

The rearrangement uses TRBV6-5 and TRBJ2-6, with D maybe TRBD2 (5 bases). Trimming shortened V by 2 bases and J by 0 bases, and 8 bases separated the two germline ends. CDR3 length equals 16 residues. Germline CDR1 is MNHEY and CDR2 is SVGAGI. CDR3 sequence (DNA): TGTGCCAGCAGTTACGCCCGGGGCTCTGGGGCCAACGTCCTGACTTTC. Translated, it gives CASSYARGSGANVLTF.

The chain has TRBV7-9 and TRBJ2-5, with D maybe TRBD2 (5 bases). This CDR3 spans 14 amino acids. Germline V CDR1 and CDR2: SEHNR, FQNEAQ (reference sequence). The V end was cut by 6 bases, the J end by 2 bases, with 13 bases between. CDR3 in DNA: TGTGCCAGCAGTCAACTAGGGCATCAAGAGACCCAGTACTTC. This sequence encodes CASSQLGHQETQYF. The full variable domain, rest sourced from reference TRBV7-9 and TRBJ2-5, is DTGVSQNPRHKITKRGQNVTFRCDPISEHNRLYWYRQTLGQGPEFLTYFQNEAQLEKSRLLSDRFSAERPKGSFSTLEIQRTEQGDSAMYLCASSQLGHQETQYFGPGTRLLVL.

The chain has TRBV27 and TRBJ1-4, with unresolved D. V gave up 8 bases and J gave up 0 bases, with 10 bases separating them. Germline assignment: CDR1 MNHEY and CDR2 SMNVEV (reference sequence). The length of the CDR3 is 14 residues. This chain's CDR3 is CASRGVATNEKLFF. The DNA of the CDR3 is TGTGCCAGCCGGGGTGTTGCAACTAATGAAAAACTGTTTTTT.

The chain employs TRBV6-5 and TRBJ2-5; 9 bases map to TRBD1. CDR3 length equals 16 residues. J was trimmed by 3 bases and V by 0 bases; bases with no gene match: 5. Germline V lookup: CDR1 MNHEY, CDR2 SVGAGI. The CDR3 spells CASSYSTGQGKETQYF. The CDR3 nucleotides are TGTGCCAGCAGTTACTCGACCGGACAGGGGAAAGAGACCCAGTACTTC.

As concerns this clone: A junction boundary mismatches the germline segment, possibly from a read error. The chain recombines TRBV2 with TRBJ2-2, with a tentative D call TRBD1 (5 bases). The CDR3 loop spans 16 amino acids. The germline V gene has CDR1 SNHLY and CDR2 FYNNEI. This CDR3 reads CASIRVGVMNPGELFF. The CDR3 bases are TGTGCCAGCATAAGGGTAGGGGTAATGAACCCCGGGGAGCTGTTTTTT.

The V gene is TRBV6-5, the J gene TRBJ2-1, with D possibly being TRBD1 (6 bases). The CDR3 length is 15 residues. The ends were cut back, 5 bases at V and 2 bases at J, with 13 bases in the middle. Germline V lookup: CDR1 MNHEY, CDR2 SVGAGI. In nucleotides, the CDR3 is TGTGCCAGCAGTCCCGGACAGAGGGCCTACAATGAGCAGTTCTTC. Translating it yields CASSPGQRAYNEQFF.

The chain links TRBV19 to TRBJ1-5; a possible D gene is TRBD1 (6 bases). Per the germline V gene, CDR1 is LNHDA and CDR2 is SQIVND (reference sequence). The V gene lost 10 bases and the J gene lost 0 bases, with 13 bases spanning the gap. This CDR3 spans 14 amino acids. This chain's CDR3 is CATDRTYSNQPQHF. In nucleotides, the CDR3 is TGTGCCACGGACAGAACTTATAGCAATCAGCCCCAGCATTTT. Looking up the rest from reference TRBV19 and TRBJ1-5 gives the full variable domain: DGGITQSPKYLFRKEGQNVTLSCEQNLNHDAMYWYRQDPGQGLRLIYYSQIVNDFQKGDIAEGYSVSREKKESFPLTVTSAQKNPTAFYLCATDRTYSNQPQHFGDGTRLSIL.

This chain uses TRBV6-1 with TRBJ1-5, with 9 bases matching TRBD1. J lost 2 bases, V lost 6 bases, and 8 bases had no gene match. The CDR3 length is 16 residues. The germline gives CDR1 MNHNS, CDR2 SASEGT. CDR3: CASREPGQGRNQPQHF. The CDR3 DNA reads TGTGCCAGCAGAGAACCGGGACAGGGCCGCAATCAGCCCCAGCATTTT.

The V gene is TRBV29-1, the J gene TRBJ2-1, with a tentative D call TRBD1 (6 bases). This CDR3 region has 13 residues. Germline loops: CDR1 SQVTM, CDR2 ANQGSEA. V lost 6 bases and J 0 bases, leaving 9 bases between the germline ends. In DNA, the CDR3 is TGCAGCGTGAAGACAGGCTCCTACAATGAGCAGTTCTTC. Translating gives CSVKTGSYNEQFF.

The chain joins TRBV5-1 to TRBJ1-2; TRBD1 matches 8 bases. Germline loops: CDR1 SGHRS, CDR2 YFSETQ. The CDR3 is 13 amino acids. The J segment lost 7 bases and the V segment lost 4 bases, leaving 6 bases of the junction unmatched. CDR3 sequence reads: CASSLGQGCGYTF. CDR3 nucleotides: TGCGCCAGCAGCCTAGGACAGGGCTGTGGCTACACCTTC.

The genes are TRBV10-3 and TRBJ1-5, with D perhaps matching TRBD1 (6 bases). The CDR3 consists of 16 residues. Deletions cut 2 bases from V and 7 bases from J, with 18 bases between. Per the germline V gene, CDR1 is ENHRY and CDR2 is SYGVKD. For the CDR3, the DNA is TGTGCCATCAGTGAGCCTGTAAGAGGGGGTCGACAGCCCCAGCATTTT. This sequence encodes CAISEPVRGGRQPQHF.

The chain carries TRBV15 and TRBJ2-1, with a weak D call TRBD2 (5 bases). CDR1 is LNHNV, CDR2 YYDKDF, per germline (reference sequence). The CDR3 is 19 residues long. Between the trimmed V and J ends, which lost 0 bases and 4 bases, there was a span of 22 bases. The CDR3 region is CATSRDSALRLAGYNEQFF. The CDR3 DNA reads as TGTGCCACCAGCAGAGATTCCGCGCTTCGGCTAGCTGGGTACAATGAGCAGTTCTTC.

CDR3 in amino acids: CASSLRTGGSYEQYF. The CDR3 coding sequence is TGTGCCAGCAGCTTACGGACAGGGGGCTCCTACGAGCAGTACTTC. The chain combines TRBV11-2 with TRBJ2-7, with 10 bases identical to TRBD1. Germline V lookup: CDR1 SGHAT, CDR2 FQNNGV. Germline trimming cut 2 bases from V and 0 bases from J; bases unmatched to any gene: 1. This CDR3 is built from 15 residues. Complete variable domain (other parts from reference TRBV11-2 and TRBJ2-7): EAGVAQSPRYKIIEKRQSVAFWCNPISGHATLYWYQQILGQGPKLLIQFQNNGVVDDSQLPKDRFSAERLKGVDSTLKIQPAKLEDSAVYLCASSLRTGGSYEQYFGPGTRLTVT.

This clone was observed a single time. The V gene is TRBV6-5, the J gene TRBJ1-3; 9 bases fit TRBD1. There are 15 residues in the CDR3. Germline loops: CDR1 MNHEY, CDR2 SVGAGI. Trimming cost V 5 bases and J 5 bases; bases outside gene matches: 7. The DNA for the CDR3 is TGTGCCAGCAGTATCACCGGGACAGGGAGAAACACCATATATTTT. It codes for CASSITGTGRNTIYF.

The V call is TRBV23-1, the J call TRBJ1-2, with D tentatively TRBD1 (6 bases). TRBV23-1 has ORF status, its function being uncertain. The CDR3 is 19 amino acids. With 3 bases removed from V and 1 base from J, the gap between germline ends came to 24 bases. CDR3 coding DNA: TGCGCCAGCAGTCAGACTCGCCATGCCCGGGACACGGATAACTATGGCTACACCTTC. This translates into CASSQTRHARDTDNYGYTF.

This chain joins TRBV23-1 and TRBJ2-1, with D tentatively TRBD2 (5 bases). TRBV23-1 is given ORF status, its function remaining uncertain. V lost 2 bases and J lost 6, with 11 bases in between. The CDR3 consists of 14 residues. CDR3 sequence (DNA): TGCGCCAGCAGTCAAACCCACACTAGCAATGAGCAGTTCTTC. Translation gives CASSQTHTSNEQFF.

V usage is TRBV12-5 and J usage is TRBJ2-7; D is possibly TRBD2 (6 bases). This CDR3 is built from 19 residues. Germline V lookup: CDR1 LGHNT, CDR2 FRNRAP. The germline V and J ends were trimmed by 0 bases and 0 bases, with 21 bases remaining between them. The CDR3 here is CASGLVEQISGGFSYEQYF. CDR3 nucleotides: TGTGCTAGTGGTTTGGTAGAGCAGATTAGCGGAGGATTCTCCTACGAGCAGTACTTC.

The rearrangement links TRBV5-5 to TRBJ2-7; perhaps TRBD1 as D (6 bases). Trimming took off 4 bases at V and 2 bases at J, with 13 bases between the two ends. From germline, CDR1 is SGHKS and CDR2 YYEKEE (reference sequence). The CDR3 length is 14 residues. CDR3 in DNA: TGTGCCAGCAGCCCGAGGACAGAGGCCTACGAGCAGTACTTC. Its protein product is CASSPRTEAYEQYF.